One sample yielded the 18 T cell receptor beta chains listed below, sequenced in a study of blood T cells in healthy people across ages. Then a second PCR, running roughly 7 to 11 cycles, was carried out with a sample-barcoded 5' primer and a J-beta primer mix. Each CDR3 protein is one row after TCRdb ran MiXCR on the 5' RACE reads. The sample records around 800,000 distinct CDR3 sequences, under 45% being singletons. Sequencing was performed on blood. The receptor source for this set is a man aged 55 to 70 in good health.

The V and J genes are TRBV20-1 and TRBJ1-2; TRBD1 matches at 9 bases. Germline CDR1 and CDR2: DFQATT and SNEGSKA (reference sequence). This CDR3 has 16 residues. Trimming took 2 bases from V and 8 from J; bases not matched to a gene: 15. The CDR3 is CSARTQGAATLSGYTF. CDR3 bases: TGCAGTGCTAGAACACAGGGGGCAGCAACTCTTAGCGGCTACACCTTC.

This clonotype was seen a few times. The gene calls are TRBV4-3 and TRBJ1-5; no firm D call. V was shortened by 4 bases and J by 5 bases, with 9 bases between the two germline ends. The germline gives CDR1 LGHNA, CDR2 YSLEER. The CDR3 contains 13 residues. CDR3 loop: CASSLRMDQPQHF. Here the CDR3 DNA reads TGCGCCAGCAGCCTACGGATGGATCAGCCCCAGCATTTT.

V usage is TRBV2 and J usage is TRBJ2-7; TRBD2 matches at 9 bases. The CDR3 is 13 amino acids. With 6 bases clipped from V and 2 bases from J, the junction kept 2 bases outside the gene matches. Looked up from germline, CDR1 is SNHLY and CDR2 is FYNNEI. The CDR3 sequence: CASRTSGTYEQYF. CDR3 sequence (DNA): TGTGCCAGCAGGACTAGCGGCACCTACGAGCAGTACTTC.

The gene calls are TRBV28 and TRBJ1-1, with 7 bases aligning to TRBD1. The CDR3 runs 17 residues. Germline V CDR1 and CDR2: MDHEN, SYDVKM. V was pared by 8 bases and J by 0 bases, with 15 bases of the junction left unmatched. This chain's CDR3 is CASGLGTELFMNTEAFF. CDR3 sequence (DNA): TGTGCCAGCGGACTCGGGACAGAACTCTTCATGAACACTGAAGCTTTCTTT.

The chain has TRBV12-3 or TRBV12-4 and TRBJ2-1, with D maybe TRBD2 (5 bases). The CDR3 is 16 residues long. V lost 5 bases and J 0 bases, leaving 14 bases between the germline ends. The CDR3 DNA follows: TGTGCCAGCAGTCATGCTAACCGGGGCTCCTACAATGAGCAGTTCTTC. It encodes CASSHANRGSYNEQFF.

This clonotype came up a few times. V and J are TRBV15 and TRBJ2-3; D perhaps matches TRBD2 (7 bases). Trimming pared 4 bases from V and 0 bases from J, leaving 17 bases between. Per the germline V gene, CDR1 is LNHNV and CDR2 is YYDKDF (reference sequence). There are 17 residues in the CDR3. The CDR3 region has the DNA TGTGCCACCAGCATATATCGCGGGGGCCCCAGCACAGATACGCAGTATTTT. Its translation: CATSIYRGGPSTDTQYF.

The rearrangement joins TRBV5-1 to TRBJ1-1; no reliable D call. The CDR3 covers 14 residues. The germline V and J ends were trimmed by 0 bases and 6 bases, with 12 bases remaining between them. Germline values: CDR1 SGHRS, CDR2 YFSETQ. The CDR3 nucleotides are TGCGCCAGCAGCTTGGGAGGCGGTAACTCTGAAGCTTTCTTT. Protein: CASSLGGGNSEAFF.

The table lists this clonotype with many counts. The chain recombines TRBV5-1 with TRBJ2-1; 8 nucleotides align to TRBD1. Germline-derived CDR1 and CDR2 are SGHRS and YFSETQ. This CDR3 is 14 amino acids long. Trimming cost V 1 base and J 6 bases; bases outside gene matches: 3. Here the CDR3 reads CASSLRTGSNEQFF. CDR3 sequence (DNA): TGCGCCAGCAGCTTGAGGACAGGGAGCAATGAGCAGTTCTTC.

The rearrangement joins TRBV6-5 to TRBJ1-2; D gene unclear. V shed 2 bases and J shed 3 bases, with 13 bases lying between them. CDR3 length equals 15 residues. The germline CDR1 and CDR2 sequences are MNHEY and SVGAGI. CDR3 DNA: TGTGCCAGCAGTTACGATCGGGGTTCGTACTATGGCTACACCTTC. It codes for CASSYDRGSYYGYTF.

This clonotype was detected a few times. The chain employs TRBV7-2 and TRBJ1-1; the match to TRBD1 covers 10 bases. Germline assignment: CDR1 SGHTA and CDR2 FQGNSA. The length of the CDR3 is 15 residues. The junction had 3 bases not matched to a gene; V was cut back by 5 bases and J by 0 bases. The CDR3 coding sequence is TGTGCCAGCAGCCCCGGGACAGGGGTGAACACTGAAGCTTTCTTT. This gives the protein CASSPGTGVNTEAFF.

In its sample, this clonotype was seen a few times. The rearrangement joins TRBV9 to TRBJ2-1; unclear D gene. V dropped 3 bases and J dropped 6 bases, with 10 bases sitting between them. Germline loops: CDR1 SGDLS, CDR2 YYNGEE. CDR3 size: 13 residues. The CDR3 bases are TGTGCCAGCAGCGGGGATTTAGGCAATGAGCAGTTCTTC. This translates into CASSGDLGNEQFF.

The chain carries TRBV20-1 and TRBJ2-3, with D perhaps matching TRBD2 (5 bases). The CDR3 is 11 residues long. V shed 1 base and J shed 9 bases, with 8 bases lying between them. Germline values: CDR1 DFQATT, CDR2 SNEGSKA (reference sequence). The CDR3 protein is CSARVSGTQYF. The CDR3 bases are TGCAGTGCTAGAGTCTCGGGGACGCAGTATTTT.

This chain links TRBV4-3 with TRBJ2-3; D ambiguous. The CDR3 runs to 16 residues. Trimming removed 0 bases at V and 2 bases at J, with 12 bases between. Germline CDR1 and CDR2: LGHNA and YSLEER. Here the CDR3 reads CASSQDRLISTDTQYF. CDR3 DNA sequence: TGCGCCAGCAGCCAAGACAGGTTAATCTCCACAGATACGCAGTATTTT.

The CDR3 loop is CASSLPRRGQGISYGYTF. In DNA, the CDR3 is TGTGCCAGCAGTTTACCAAGGAGGGGACAGGGTATCTCCTATGGCTACACCTTC. V and J are TRBV28 and TRBJ1-2, with 9 bases that match TRBD1. Per germline, CDR1 MDHEN and CDR2 SYDVKM. Trimming cost V 2 bases and J 4 bases; bases outside gene matches: 14. The CDR3 spans 18 residues.

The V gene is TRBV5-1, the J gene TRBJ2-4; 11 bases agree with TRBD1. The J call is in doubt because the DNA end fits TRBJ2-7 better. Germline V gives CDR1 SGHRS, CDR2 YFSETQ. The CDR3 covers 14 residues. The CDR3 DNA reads TGCGCCAGCAGCACGGACAGGGGGCTAAACGAGCAGTACTTC. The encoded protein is CASSTDRGLNEQYF.

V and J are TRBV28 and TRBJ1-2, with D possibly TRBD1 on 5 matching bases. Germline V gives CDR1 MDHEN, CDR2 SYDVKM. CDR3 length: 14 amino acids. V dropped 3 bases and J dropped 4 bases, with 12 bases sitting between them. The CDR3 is CASSLGVAAYGYTF. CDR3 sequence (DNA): TGTGCCAGCAGTTTGGGGGTGGCTGCCTATGGCTACACCTTC.

The CDR3 nucleotides are TGTGCCGGCCGGAGCTCCTATAATTCACCCCTCCACTTT. It encodes CAGRSSYNSPLHF. The chain combines TRBV7-9 with TRBJ1-6; D unclear. This CDR3 is 13 amino acids long. Germline assignment: CDR1 SEHNR and CDR2 FQNEAQ (reference sequence). Trimming stripped 11 bases from V and 0 bases from J, with 8 bases between.

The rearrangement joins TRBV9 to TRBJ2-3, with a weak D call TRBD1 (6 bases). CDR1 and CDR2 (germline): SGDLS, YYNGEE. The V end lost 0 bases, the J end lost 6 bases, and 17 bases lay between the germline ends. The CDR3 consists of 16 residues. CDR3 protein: CASSVGGGFSIDTQYF. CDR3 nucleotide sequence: TGTGCCAGCAGCGTAGGTGGGGGCTTTTCGATTGATACGCAGTATTTT.